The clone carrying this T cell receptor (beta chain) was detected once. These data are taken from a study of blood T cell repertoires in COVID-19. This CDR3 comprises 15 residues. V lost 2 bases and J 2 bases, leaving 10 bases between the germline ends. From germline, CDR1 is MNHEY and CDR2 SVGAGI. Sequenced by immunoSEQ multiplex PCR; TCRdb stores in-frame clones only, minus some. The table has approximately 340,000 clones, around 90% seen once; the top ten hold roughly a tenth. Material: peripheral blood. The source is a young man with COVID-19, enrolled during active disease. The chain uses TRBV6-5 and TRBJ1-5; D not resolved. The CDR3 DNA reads TGTGCCAGCAGTTACGCTGCAGGCGGCAATCAGCCCCAGCATTTT. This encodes CASSYAAGGNQPQHF.